Below, one T cell receptor (beta chain) is given with its context. This clonotype was picked up many times. Its target antigen remains unknown. No much larger clonotype is one base removed from it; base qualities were not supplied. The V end loses 1 base and the J end loses 4 bases, and a stretch of 7 bases separates them. CDR1 and CDR2, looked up from the germline V gene (reference sequence), are SEHNR and FQNEAQ. Counted from cysteine to phenylalanine, this CDR3 has 13 amino acids. The retained sequence is limited to the CDR3, 39 bases, with the frame set at the first base. This sample was taken from a study of blood T cells in healthy people across ages (dated by TCRdb to 2014 to 2015). Describing the broader study: Template switching captured roughly one uniquely barcoded TCR beta cDNA molecule per two T cells in model experiments. To avoid experimental bias, donors of different ages were randomly spread across the sequencing lanes. The study measured age-related changes in TCR beta repertoire diversity using deep sequencing normalized with unique cDNA molecular identifiers. Donors were grouped into four age groups: young (average roughly 16 years), middle-aged (39), aged (around 60) and long-lived (roughly 80). The study analyzed two additional independent replicas of 1 million unique cDNA reads from the same blood draw for two donors, one aged 18 to 29 and one aged 80 or older.

Donors were 35 to 40 systemically healthy Caucasian individuals from Russia aged roughly 6 to 95 years. Ten milliliters of peripheral blood were drawn from each donor into EDTA-treated Vacutainer tubes. Ficoll-Paque density-gradient centrifugation was used to isolate PBMCs, with at least 6.5 million per sample. Total RNA, at least 6 micrograms per sample, was extracted from PBMCs with Trizol reagent. For every donor, flow cytometry on a PBMC aliquot measured the percentage of naive CD45RAhigh/CD27high T cells. Broader findings and caveats from the paper: Observed TCR beta diversity per million T cells fell roughly linearly with age, and a significant reduction was already apparent by age about 43. Bulk unsorted PBMC profiling prevented conclusive comparison of naive and antigen-experienced compartments. Compared with the aged group, the long-lived group had more naive CD4+ T cells, fewer expanded clones and increased TCR diversity, a pattern suggesting age selection. The percentage of naive T cells measured by flow cytometry correlated strongly with observed TCR beta diversity. Total diversity estimates from one million sequenced T cells were considered lower bounds and underestimates. Because donor CMV infection status was unknown, age-related changes in expanded clonotypes were potentially confounded.

The library was obtained by 5' RACE. Sequencer: Illumina HiSeq 2500. A second PCR of roughly 6 to 11 cycles was run with a J-beta primer mix and a sample-barcoded 5' primer. Each TCR beta cDNA molecule received a unique molecular identifier from a template-switch 5' adaptor carrying 12 random nucleotides. Each sample yielded at least 2.5 million CDR3-containing paired-end reads. All of the RNA was converted into first-strand cDNA using the Mint cDNA synthesis kit, with a TRBC-specific oligonucleotide serving as the primer. Following uracil-DNA glycosylase treatment, all cDNA underwent a first 18-cycle PCR with the universal primers M1SS and BC2_uni_R. Per the source publication's procedure: For normalization, 1 million high-quality reads were randomly selected from each sample, with every read carrying a distinct molecular identifier. Reads sharing molecular identifiers were discarded rather than binned into consensus sequences. MiTCR, run with a Q25 quality threshold and the strictest error-elimination algorithm, handled CDR3 identification, clonotype clustering and error correction. A nonparametric unseen species model with Euler transformation was used to estimate lower-bound total TCR beta diversity. TCRdb ran its own pipeline on the public reads, namely fastp trimming at Q25 and MiXCR clone calling, and kept in-frame beta chains. Each record represents a unique CDR3 protein, reported with the most common genes and DNA among its rows. The V and J calls and clone size come from TCRdb's table, not from the authors' own analysis. The sample contains hundreds of thousands of distinct CDR3 sequences, roughly 30% of them found a single time. Of the sample, approximately 15% falls within the top ten clones.

Sequences were obtained from blood. The sequence is built from TRBV7-9 and TRBJ1-1, and TRBD1 may be the D gene, going by 5 matching bases. This receptor was identified in a woman older than 75 in good health. The CDR3 sequence is CASSLEGPTEAFF. The DNA reads as follows: TGTGCCAGCAGCTTAGAGGGACCCACTGAAGCTTTCTTT. With all but the CDR3 taken from the reference TRBV7-9 and TRBJ1-1 genes, the full variable domain is: DTGVSQNPRHKITKRGQNVTFRCDPISEHNRLYWYRQTLGQGPEFLTYFQNEAQLEKSRLLSDRFSAERPKGSFSTLEIQRTEQGDSAMYLCASSLEGPTEAFFGQGTRLTVV.